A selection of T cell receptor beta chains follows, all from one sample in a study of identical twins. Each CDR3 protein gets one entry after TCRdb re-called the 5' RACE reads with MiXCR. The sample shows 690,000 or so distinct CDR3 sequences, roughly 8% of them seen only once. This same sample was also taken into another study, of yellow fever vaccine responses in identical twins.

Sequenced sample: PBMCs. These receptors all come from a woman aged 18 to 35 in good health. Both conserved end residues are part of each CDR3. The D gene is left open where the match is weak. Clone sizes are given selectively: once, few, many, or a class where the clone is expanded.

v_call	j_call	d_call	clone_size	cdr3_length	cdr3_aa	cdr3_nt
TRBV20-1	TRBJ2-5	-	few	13	CSARVGQGETQYF	TGCAGTGCTAGAGTTGGGCAGGGGGAGACCCAGTACTTC
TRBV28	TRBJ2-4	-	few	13	CASSTGWANIQYF	TGTGCCAGCAGTACAGGGTGGGCAAACATTCAGTACTTC
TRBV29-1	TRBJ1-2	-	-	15	CSVEDWGEVNYGYTF	TGCAGCGTTGAAGATTGGGGGGAGGTGAACTATGGCTACACCTTC
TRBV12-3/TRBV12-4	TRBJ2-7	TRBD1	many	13	CASSYRGSYEQYF	TGTGCCAGCAGTTACAGGGGATCCTACGAGCAGTACTTC
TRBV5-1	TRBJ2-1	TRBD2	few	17	CASRLAGDSPSYNEQFF	TGCGCCAGCAGACTAGCGGGAGACTCTCCGTCCTACAATGAGCAGTTCTTC
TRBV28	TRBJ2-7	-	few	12	CAASDPRDEQYF	TGTGCCGCATCGGACCCCAGGGATGAGCAGTACTTC
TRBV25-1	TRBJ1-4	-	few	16	CASTPPGASTNEKLFF	TGTGCCAGCACCCCCCCGGGCGCCTCAACTAATGAAAAACTGTTTTTT
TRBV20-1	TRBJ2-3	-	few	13	CSARDGTTDTQYF	TGCAGTGCTAGAGATGGCACCACAGATACGCAGTATTTT
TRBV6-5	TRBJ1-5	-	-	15	CASSYGTNSNQPQHF	TGTGCCAGCAGTTACGGGACCAATAGCAATCAGCCCCAGCATTTT
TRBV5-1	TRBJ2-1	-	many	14	CASSFGAVYNEQFF	TGCGCCAGCAGTTTTGGGGCAGTTTACAATGAGCAGTTCTTC
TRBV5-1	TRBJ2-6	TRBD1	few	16	CASSQGQGAGANVLTF	TGCGCCAGCAGCCAGGGACAGGGGGCCGGGGCCAACGTCCTGACTTTC
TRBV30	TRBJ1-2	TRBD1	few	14	CAWSGDRGLYGYTF	TGTGCCTGGAGTGGGGACAGGGGACTCTATGGCTACACCTTC
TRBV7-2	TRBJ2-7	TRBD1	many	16	CASSSLGGGIRYEQYF	TGTGCCAGCAGCTCACTAGGGGGCGGAATTAGGTACGAGCAGTACTTC
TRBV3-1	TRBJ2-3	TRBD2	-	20	CASSQDRNQRGGPSTDTQYF	TGTGCCAGCAGCCAAGATCGTAACCAGCGGGGGGGACCTAGCACAGATACGCAGTATTTT
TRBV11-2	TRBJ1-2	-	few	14	CASSLGTGSEGYTF	TGTGCCAGCAGCTTAGGCACCGGGTCGGAAGGCTACACCTTC
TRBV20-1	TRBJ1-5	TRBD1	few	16	CSARDGQGAGGQPQHF	TGCAGTGCTAGAGATGGACAGGGGGCGGGAGGTCAGCCCCAGCATTTT
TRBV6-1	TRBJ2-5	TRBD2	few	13	CASKRGLEGTQYF	TGTGCCAGCAAGCGGGGACTAGAGGGGACCCAGTACTTC
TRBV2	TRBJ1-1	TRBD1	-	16	CASRPQGRTLNTEAFF	TGTGCCAGCAGACCACAGGGGCGGACATTAAACACTGAAGCTTTCTTT
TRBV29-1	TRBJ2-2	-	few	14	CSVGGRGNTGELFF	TGCAGCGTTGGGGGGCGGGGGAACACCGGGGAGCTGTTTTTT
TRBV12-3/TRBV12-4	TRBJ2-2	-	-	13	CASSLARVGELFF	TGTGCCAGCAGTTTAGCGCGGGTCGGGGAGCTGTTTTTT
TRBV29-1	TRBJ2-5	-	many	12	CSVGQPQETQYF	TGCAGTGTCGGACAGCCCCAAGAGACCCAGTACTTC
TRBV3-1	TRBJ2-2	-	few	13	CASSQDSLEELFF	TGTGCCAGCAGCCAAGATAGTTTGGAGGAGCTGTTTTTT
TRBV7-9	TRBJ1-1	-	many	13	CASSLGRYTEAFF	TGTGCCAGCAGCTTAGGTCGGTACACTGAAGCTTTCTTT
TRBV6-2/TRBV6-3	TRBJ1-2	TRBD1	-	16	CASSNTPGQGSYGYTF	TGTGCCAGCAGCAATACCCCCGGACAGGGGAGTTATGGCTACACCTTC
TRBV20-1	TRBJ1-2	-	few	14	CSARDSWGGDGYTF	TGCAGTGCTAGAGACTCTTGGGGAGGAGATGGCTACACCTTC
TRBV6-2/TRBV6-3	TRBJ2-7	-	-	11	CASGRDYEQYF	TGTGCCAGCGGCAGGGACTACGAGCAGTACTTC
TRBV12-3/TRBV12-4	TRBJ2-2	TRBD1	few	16	CASSLSGTGIAGELFF	TGTGCCAGCAGTTTAAGTGGGACAGGTATAGCCGGGGAGCTGTTTTTT
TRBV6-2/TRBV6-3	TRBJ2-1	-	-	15	CASSASGSFYNEQFF	TGTGCCAGCAGTGCTTCAGGGTCATTCTACAATGAGCAGTTCTTC
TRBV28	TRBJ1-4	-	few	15	CASRYRTASNEKLFF	TGTGCCAGCAGATACCGTACCGCATCTAATGAAAAACTGTTTTTT
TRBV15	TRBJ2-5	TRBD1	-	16	CATSRVRQGWEETQYF	TGTGCCACCAGCAGAGTCCGACAGGGGTGGGAGGAGACCCAGTACTTC
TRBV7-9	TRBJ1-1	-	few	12	CASGRANTEAFF	TGTGCCAGTGGGAGGGCCAACACTGAAGCTTTCTTT
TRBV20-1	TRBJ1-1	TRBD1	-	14	CSAPPRQGNTEAFF	TGCAGTGCTCCTCCGAGACAGGGGAACACTGAAGCTTTCTTT
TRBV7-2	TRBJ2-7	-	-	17	CASSLYTFGGGTYEQYF	TGTGCCAGCAGCTTATATACGTTTGGTGGAGGGACCTACGAGCAGTACTTC
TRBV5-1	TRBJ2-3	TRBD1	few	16	CASSTSGTGKADTQYF	TGCGCCAGCAGCACATCCGGGACAGGGAAGGCAGATACGCAGTATTTT
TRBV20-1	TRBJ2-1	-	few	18	CSAREIGLSTFSYNEQFF	TGCAGTGCTAGAGAAATTGGACTCTCTACTTTCTCCTACAATGAGCAGTTCTTC
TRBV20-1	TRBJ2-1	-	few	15	CSAGGGGGKDNEQFF	TGCAGTGCTGGGGGGGGCGGAGGGAAGGACAATGAGCAGTTCTTC
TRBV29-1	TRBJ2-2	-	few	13	CSASWAPGGELFF	TGCAGCGCCTCTTGGGCCCCGGGCGGGGAGCTGTTTTTT
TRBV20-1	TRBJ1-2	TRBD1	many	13	CSAPTGKKDGYTF	TGCAGTGCACCGACAGGGAAGAAGGATGGCTACACCTTC
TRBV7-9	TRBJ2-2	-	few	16	CASSSDSAPNTGELFF	TGTGCCAGCAGCTCAGACAGCGCCCCGAACACCGGGGAGCTGTTTTTT
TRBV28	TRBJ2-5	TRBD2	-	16	CASRTSGGLPPETQYF	TGTGCCAGCAGGACTAGCGGGGGTCTCCCACCAGAGACCCAGTACTTC
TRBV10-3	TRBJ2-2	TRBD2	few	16	CAISDLGRLNTGELFF	TGTGCCATCAGTGATCTCGGGAGGTTAAACACCGGGGAGCTGTTTTTT
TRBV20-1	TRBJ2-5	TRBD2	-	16	CSARDVTSGGQETQYF	TGCAGTGCTAGAGATGTAACTAGCGGGGGCCAAGAGACCCAGTACTTC
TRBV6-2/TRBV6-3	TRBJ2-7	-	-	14	CASSYGSGAGEQYF	TGTGCCAGCAGTTACGGGTCAGGGGCAGGGGAGCAGTACTTC
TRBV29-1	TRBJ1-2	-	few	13	CSVDGAGNYGYTF	TGCAGCGTTGACGGAGCAGGGAACTATGGCTACACCTTC
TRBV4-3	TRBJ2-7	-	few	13	CASSLSFNYEQYF	TGCGCCAGCAGCCTCAGCTTCAACTACGAGCAGTACTTC
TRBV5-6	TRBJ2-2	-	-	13	CASSFGIIGELFF	TGTGCCAGCAGCTTCGGGATCATCGGGGAGCTGTTTTTT
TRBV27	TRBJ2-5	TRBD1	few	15	CATRPDRGLYETQYF	TGTGCCACCCGTCCGGACAGGGGGCTATATGAGACCCAGTACTTC
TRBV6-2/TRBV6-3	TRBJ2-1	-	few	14	CASSYLVLGGEQFF	TGTGCCAGCAGTTATTTGGTTCTGGGAGGTGAGCAGTTCTTC